This T cell receptor (beta chain) was captured in a study of identical twins. Study-wide findings and caveats: Sequences that were out-of-frame, alpha and twin-shared displayed an excess of low generation probability. Diverse VJ usage suggested most zero-insertion clonotypes were not invariant T cells.

The V and J ends lost 3 bases and 6 bases respectively, with 22 bases between them. CDR1 ENHRY and CDR2 SYGVKD come from the germline V gene. The CDR3 sequence is 17 residues long. Note on this clonotype: Its antigen is undetermined.

With template switching, a universal primer site was added, and the cDNA carried unique molecular identifiers. TCRdb reprocessed the 5' RACE reads via MiXCR and lists one record per CDR3 protein. The data hold 690,000 or so distinct CDR3 sequences, with about 9.4% observed a single time. These data were also filed under a second study, of yellow fever vaccine responses in identical twins. As that study records: Twins' vaccine T cell responses reportedly seemed partly convergent and partly personalized.

The sequencing sample was made of PBMCs. The chain joins TRBV10-3 to TRBJ2-3; either TRBD1 or TRBD2 may fit D (5 bases each). The sequence was collected from a woman between 18 and 30 years old in good health. The DNA of the CDR3 is TGTGCCATCAGTGACAGTCGGGGACGGGGCTTGGGGGATACGCAGTATTTT. It specifies CAISDSRGRGLGDTQYF.